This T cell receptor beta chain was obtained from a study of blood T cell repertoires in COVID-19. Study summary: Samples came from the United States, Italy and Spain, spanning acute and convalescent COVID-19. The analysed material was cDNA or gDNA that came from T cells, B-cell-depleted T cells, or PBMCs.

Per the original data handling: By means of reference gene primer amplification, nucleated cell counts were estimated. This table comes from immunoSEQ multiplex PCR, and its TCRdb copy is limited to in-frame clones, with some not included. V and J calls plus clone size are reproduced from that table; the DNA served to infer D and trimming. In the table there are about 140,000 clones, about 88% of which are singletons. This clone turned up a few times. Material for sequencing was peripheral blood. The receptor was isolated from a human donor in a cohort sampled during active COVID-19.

CDR3 amino acids: CSVERVDGYTF. CDR3 in DNA: TGCAGCGTTGAGAGGGTTGATGGCTACACCTTC. V usage is TRBV29-1 and J usage is TRBJ1-2, with D hard to call. The CDR3 runs to 11 residues. The V end was cut by 3 bases, the J end by 6 bases, with 8 bases between. CDR1 is SQVTM and CDR2 is ANQGSEA in the germline V gene.